This T cell receptor beta chain was sequenced in a study of blood T cells in healthy people across ages. The CDR3 has 15 residues. From germline, CDR1 is ENHRY and CDR2 SYGVKD. Trimming at V came to 6 bases and at J to 1 base, leaving 7 bases not matched to a gene. General observations from the study: Strong correlation existed between TCR beta diversity and naive T cell percentage.

A remark on this clonotype: As yet, its antigen is unknown.

It was with a sample-barcoded 5' primer and a J-beta primer mix that a second PCR of roughly 7 to 12 cycles was run. Each cDNA molecule carried a tag from a template-switch adaptor that contained 12 random nucleotides. From the 5' RACE reads, TCRdb called clonotypes with MiXCR, one entry per CDR3 protein. The table records 750,000 to 850,000 distinct CDR3 sequences, 25% of them present only once. The sample also formed part of further work on T cells of mothers and their children. That paper states: The shaping of TCR recombination output by thymic selection is similar in related and unrelated pairs.

Sequencing was carried out using blood. This receptor was identified in a boy aged 5-17 years in good health. This chain joins TRBV10-3 and TRBJ1-1; 8 nucleotides line up with TRBD1. The CDR3 is CAIRPDRGTNTEAFF. DNA for the CDR3: TGTGCCATCAGACCCGACAGGGGAACGAACACTGAAGCTTTCTTT.